This T cell receptor (beta chain) comes out of a study of glioma-infiltrating T cells after dendritic cell vaccination. About the study: Dendritic cell vaccination trial patients had either newly diagnosed or recurrent glioblastoma.

Regarding this clone: Its target is unknown.

Whole-study results and caveats: Higher TCR clonality did not directly relate to longer survival. Only a small number of patients had complete blood and tumor samples.

CDR3 length: 15 residues. The germline CDR1 and CDR2 sequences are SGHTA and FQGNSA. V dropped 1 base and J dropped 4 bases, with 14 bases sitting between them. Generated by immunoSEQ multiplex PCR, the TCRdb table keeps only in-frame clones and is missing some. The sample comprises roughly 52,000 clones, over 75% of which are singletons, and over 9.5% rests with the top ten. The input for sequencing was blood, taken before dendritic cell vaccination. The chain uses TRBV7-2 and TRBJ2-7; D is perhaps TRBD1 (5 bases). The receptor's source is a human donor with glioblastoma. The CDR3 sequence: CASSLDPGMGYEQYF. CDR3 bases: TGTGCCAGCAGCTTAGACCCAGGGATGGGATACGAGCAGTACTTC.